The T cell receptor beta chain described here comes from a study of T cells in tuberculosis. As for the study in general: T cells were selected with CD1B tetramers loaded with glucose monomycolate. In South Africa, adults with active tuberculosis were compared with IGRA-negative and latently infected IGRA-positive adolescents.

As concerns this clone: No antigen is known for it.

The data were produced by immunoSEQ multiplex PCR, yet TCRdb's version contains in-frame clones alone and is incomplete. The table includes about 32,000 clones, 94% detected once. Overall study results and limits: Selection depended on which cryopreserved specimens were available.

On average approximately 100,000 T cells per donor were immunosequenced. Germline CDR1 reads ENHRY; CDR2 reads SYGVKD. Trimming removed 7 bases from V and 9 bases from J, with 16 bases in between. The CDR3 spans 13 residues. The TCR was taken from a donor aged 10-29 years with latent tuberculosis or without tuberculosis infection. This chain joins TRBV10-3 and TRBJ2-1; TRBD2 is a possible D gene (6 bases). The sequencing sample was made of PBMCs. The CDR3 loop is CAITGRQGGEQFF. CDR3 DNA sequence: TGTGCCATCACGGGGAGGCAGGGTGGTGAGCAGTTCTTC.